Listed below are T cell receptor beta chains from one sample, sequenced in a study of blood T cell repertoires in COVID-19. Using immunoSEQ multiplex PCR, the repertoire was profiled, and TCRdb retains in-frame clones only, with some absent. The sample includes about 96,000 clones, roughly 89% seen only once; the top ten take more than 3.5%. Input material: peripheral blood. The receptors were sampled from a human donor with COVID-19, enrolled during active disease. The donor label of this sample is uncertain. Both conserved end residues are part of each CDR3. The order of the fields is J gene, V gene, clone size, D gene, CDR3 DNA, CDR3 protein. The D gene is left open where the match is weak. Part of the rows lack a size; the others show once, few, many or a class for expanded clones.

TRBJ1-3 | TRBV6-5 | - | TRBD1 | TGTGCCAGCAGTTCCGACAGGGAGGCTGGAAACACCATATATTTT | CASSSDREAGNTIYF
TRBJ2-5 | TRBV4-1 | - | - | TGCGCCAGCAGCCAAGATTGGGCGGCGGTGGGGGCGTTGGAGACCCAGTACTTC | CASSQDWAAVGALETQYF
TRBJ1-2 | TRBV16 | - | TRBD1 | TGTGCCAGCAGCGGACAGGGGGCTGACGGCTACACCTTC | CASSGQGADGYTF
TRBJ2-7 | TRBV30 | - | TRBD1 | TGTGCCTGGCAACCGGGACAGTTCGGCGAGCAGTACTTC | CAWQPGQFGEQYF
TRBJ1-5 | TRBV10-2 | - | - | TGCGCCAGCAGTGTCCGAGGGCAGGGGAGCCAGCCCCAGCATTTT | CASSVRGQGSQPQHF
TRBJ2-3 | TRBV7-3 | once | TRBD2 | TGTGCCAGCAGCTTTAGCGGGAGCCCAGATACGCAGTATTTT | CASSFSGSPDTQYF
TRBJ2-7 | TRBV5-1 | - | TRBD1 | TGCGCCAGCAGCTTACAGGGGGCGACTAGCTCCTACGAGCAGTACTTC | CASSLQGATSSYEQYF
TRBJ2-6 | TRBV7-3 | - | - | TGTGCCAGCAGCCCTGATCCGGGACACCGTTTCTCTGGGGCCAACGTCCTGACTTTC | CASSPDPGHRFSGANVLTF
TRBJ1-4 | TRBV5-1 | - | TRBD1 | TGCGCCAGCAGCTTGGCTCCGGGACAGGGCAATGAAAAACTGTTTTTT | CASSLAPGQGNEKLFF
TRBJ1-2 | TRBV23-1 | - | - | TGCGCCAGCAGTCAAGGGGCCCACCAGGCTACTAACTATGGCTACACCTTC | CASSQGAHQATNYGYTF